These 17 T cell receptor beta chains were all obtained from the same sample, sequenced in a study of cytomegalovirus exposure and HLA in healthy donors. The PCR had 60 Vbeta and 13 Jbeta primers. The repertoire was sequenced with immunoSEQ multiplex PCR; TCRdb's copy has only in-frame clones and lacks some. The profile shows approximately 160,000 clones, around 80% of them singletons. Material: PBMCs. These receptors were obtained from a woman in her 30s in good health and CMV-seropositive.

This rearrangement joins TRBV5-1 to TRBJ2-7, with 10 bases lining up with TRBD2. Germline CDR1 reads SGHRS; CDR2 reads YFSETQ. With V trimmed by 1 base and J by 0 bases, 1 base remained unmatched. This CDR3 has 15 amino acids. The CDR3 DNA is TGCGCCAGCAGCTTGACTAGCGGGATCTCCTACGAGCAGTACTTC. Protein product: CASSLTSGISYEQYF.

Note on this clone: Germline and junction disagree at one end, which may indicate a read error. The chain recombines TRBV5-6 with TRBJ1-1; 8 positions agree with TRBD1. The CDR3 runs to 16 residues. CDR1 SGHDT and CDR2 YYEEEE come from the germline V gene. CDR3 sequence reads: CASSAETGALNTEAFF. The CDR3 region has the DNA TGTGCCAGCAGCGCCGAGACAGGGGCCCTGAATACTGAAGCTTTCTTT.

This clone was seen once. The chain combines TRBV5-1 with TRBJ1-3; D is possibly TRBD1 (5 bases). The CDR3 is made up of 17 amino acids. Germline loops: CDR1 SGHRS, CDR2 YFSETQ. The V end was cut by 0 bases, the J end by 0 bases, with 13 bases between. CDR3 loop: CASSLDSRQNSGNTIYF. Written as DNA, the CDR3 is TGCGCCAGCAGCTTGGATAGTAGACAGAACTCTGGAAACACCATATATTTT.

Concerning this clone itself: Mismatch with germline at one junction end may stem from a read error. The rearrangement links TRBV13 to TRBJ2-6; 7 positions agree with TRBD1. CDR3 length: 17 amino acids. Germline CDR1 PRHDT, CDR2 FYEKMQ (reference sequence). Written as DNA, the CDR3 is TGTGCCAGCAGCCTAGGGGGCGTCTTCTCTGGGGCCAACGTCCTGACTTTC. This translates into CASSLGGVFSGANVLTF.

This clone was seen only a few times. V gene TRBV10-3 combines with J gene TRBJ1-2; perhaps TRBD1 as D (5 bases). Germline V lookup: CDR1 ENHRY, CDR2 SYGVKD. This CDR3 has 15 amino acids. The V end lost 3 bases, the J end lost 3 bases, and 14 bases lay between the germline ends. The CDR3 protein is CAISETGFKDYGYTF. Here the CDR3 DNA reads TGTGCCATCAGTGAAACAGGATTTAAGGACTATGGCTACACCTTC.

This chain uses TRBV19 with TRBJ1-2; 8 bases match TRBD1. V shed 7 bases, J shed 7 bases, and the junction held 20 bases outside the gene matches. This CDR3 comprises 17 residues. CDR1 is LNHDA, CDR2 SQIVND, per germline (reference sequence). The CDR3 spells CASTSSTGGDLFPGYTF. The CDR3 DNA sequence: TGTGCCAGTACCTCCTCCACAGGGGGAGACCTCTTCCCTGGCTACACCTTC.

V and J are TRBV11-1 and TRBJ1-5; 11 bases fit TRBD1. CDR3 length: 15 amino acids. CDR1 and CDR2 from the germline V gene are SGHAT and FQDESV (reference sequence). V lost 5 bases and J lost 3; bases outside the gene matches: 3. CDR3 bases: TGTGCCAGCAGCCTCGGACAGGGGGCCAATCAGCCCCAGCATTTT. As protein: CASSLGQGANQPQHF. The full variable domain, in which reference TRBV11-1 and TRBJ1-5 provide the parts outside the CDR3, is EAEVAQSPRYKITEKSQAVAFWCDPISGHATLYWYRQILGQGPELLVQFQDESVVDDSQLPKDRFSAERLKGVDSTLKIQPAELGDSAMYLCASSLGQGANQPQHFGDGTRLSIL.

J is TRBJ1-5 and V is TRBV19; possible D gene TRBD1, 5 bases. The germline CDR1 and CDR2 sequences are LNHDA and SQIVND (reference sequence). This CDR3 region has 16 residues. Trimming left V 3 bases short and J 0 bases short, with 12 bases between. This chain's CDR3 is CASSIQGGVSNQPQHF. The CDR3 nucleotides read TGTGCCAGTAGTATCCAGGGAGGGGTTAGCAATCAGCCCCAGCATTTT.

The V call is TRBV30, the J call TRBJ2-5, with TRBD2 matching over 12 bases. The J call is uncertain, as TRBJ2-7 better fits the DNA end. CDR3 length: 15 amino acids. From germline, CDR1 is GTSNPN and CDR2 SVGIG (reference sequence). CDR3 coding DNA: TGTGCCTGGAGTAGTCTAGCGGGAGGGACTTACGAGCAGTACTTC. It codes for CAWSSLAGGTYEQYF.

The chain combines TRBV10-3 with TRBJ2-3; TRBD2 agrees at 10 bases. Germline CDR1 reads ENHRY; CDR2 reads SYGVKD. The ends lost 4 bases at V and 4 bases at J; junction bases unmatched: 11. The length of the CDR3 is 17 residues. The CDR3, as DNA: TGTGCCATCAGTGCCCCTAGCGGGAGCTTCGTAGCAGATACGCAGTATTTT. Residues: CAISAPSGSFVADTQYF.

This clone occurred a few times. The chain uses TRBV19 and TRBJ2-1, with 7 bases matching TRBD1. V was pared by 11 bases and J by 6 bases, with 10 bases of the junction left unmatched. CDR3 length: 13 residues. CDR1 LNHDA and CDR2 SQIVND come from the germline V gene (reference sequence). The CDR3 coding sequence is TGTGCCTGTGGAACAGGGGTTTTCAATGAGCAGTTCTTC. It yields the protein CACGTGVFNEQFF.

The rearrangement uses TRBV19 and TRBJ2-3; 9 bases map to TRBD2. This CDR3 has 19 amino acids. V shed 4 bases and J 2 bases; nucleotides not matched to a gene: 16. Germline CDR1 reads LNHDA; CDR2 reads SQIVND (reference sequence). CDR3 coding DNA: TGTGCCAGTAGTAAACGGACTAAGTCCCTAGCGGGGTCCACAGATACGCAGTATTTT. Translating it yields CASSKRTKSLAGSTDTQYF.

This chain uses TRBV11-2 with TRBJ2-1; TRBD2 agrees at 7 bases. V lost 5 bases and J lost 8; bases outside the gene matches: 9. Germline V lookup: CDR1 SGHAT, CDR2 FQNNGV. The CDR3 contains 14 residues. CDR3 DNA: TGTGCCAGCAGCCCCATCCGGGGGGTGGATGAGCAGTTCTTC. Its protein is CASSPIRGVDEQFF.

The rearrangement links TRBV18 to TRBJ2-1, with D perhaps matching TRBD1 (6 bases). The CDR3 runs to 15 residues. Between the trimmed V and J ends, which lost 5 bases and 8 bases, there was a span of 19 bases. CDR1 is KGHSH, CDR2 LQKENI, per germline. CDR3: CASSTGQLVIDEQFF. CDR3 in DNA: TGTGCCAGCTCAACCGGACAGCTGGTAATCGATGAGCAGTTCTTC.

The J gene is TRBJ1-1, the V gene TRBV28; 9 nucleotides line up with TRBD1. This CDR3 is 15 amino acids long. The germline V gene encodes CDR1 MDHEN and CDR2 SYDVKM. The V and J ends lost 5 bases and 7 bases, in that order; junction bases with no gene match: 11. The CDR3 protein is CASSEQQGAILEAFF. The CDR3 DNA is TGTGCCAGCAGTGAACAACAGGGGGCGATTCTTGAAGCTTTCTTT.

This sequence joins TRBV2 and TRBJ2-7; 9 bases are shared with TRBD2. V shed 7 bases, J shed 6 bases, and the junction held 13 bases outside the gene matches. The CDR3 covers 15 residues. Germline values: CDR1 SNHLY, CDR2 FYNNEI. CDR3 sequence (DNA): TGTGCCAGCACCCCATCGTACCTAGCGGGGTCCGAGCAGTACTTC. This gives the protein CASTPSYLAGSEQYF.

This chain connects TRBV18 to TRBJ1-2; 10 bases are shared with TRBD1. There are 14 residues in the CDR3. The germline CDR1 and CDR2 sequences are KGHSH and LQKENI. Trimming took 3 bases from V and 2 from J; bases not matched to a gene: 0. The CDR3 protein is CASSPGQGNYGYTF. The CDR3 DNA sequence: TGTGCCAGCTCACCGGGACAGGGGAACTATGGCTACACCTTC. Drawing the rest from reference TRBV18 and TRBJ1-2, the complete variable domain is NAGVMQNPRHLVRRRGQEARLRCSPMKGHSHVYWYRQLPEEGLKFMVYLQKENIIDESGMPKERFSAEFPKEGPSILRIQQVVRGDSAAYFCASSPGQGNYGYTFGSGTRLTVV.